This TCR beta chain was sequenced in a study of cytomegalovirus exposure and HLA in healthy donors. Study results and caveats: More clonal expansion characterized HLA-associated TCR beta chains than equally common others in a later analysis. Later, an analysis found that common viral pathogens appeared to be linked with several of the most significant clusters. HLA restriction was apparent for most CMV-associated TCR beta chains in a later analysis. Some V segments, TRBV6-2 and TRBV6-3 among them, were indistinguishable and were therefore excluded.

CDR1 is SNHLY and CDR2 is FYNNEI in the germline V gene. V gave up 11 bases and J gave up 0 bases; unmatched junction bases: 5. This CDR3 spans 15 amino acids. With 60 Vbeta and 13 Jbeta primers, the PCR was carried out. Repertoires were generated with immunoSEQ multiplex PCR, while TCRdb's copy carries only in-frame clones and drops some. The table includes approximately 190,000 clones, approximately 70% detected once. As regards this clone: The target antigen is unknown.

The receptor was isolated from a man aged 35 to 55 in good health and CMV-seropositive. The rearrangement uses TRBV2 and TRBJ1-6; 9 bases line up with TRBD1. Sequencing used PBMCs. CDR3 DNA: TGTGCCGGGACAGGGACCGGCTCCTATAATTCACCCCTCCACTTT. Translated, it gives CAGTGTGSYNSPLHF. Based on the CDR3 plus reference TRBV2 and TRBJ1-6, the full variable domain is EPEVTQTPSHQVTQMGQEVILRCVPISNHLYFYWYRQILGQKVEFLVSFYNNEISEKSEIFDDQFSVERPDGSNFTLKIRSTKLEDSAMYFCAGTGTGSYNSPLHFGNGTRLTVT.